This T cell receptor (beta chain) was retrieved from a study of blood T cell repertoires in COVID-19 (dated by TCRdb to 2020 to 2022). For the study in its entirety: Samples from collaborators originated in the United States, Italy and Spain and spanned both the acute and convalescent phases of COVID-19. Nearly every sample came with metadata listing a de-identified subject ID, COVID-19 status, age in years and sex. The dataset comprised deeply sampled blood TCRbeta repertoires from subjects exposed to, actively infected with, or recovered from COVID-19. The material from the prospective study consisted of cDNA or gDNA derived from T cells, B-cell-depleted T cells, or PBMCs. A freely available public database, intended as a resource for researchers studying the immune response to SARS-CoV-2, is where the repertoires were released. Samples came from the ongoing ImmuneRACE study (first 160 participants) plus 1,254 subjects from 6 global collaborators. Where HLA class I and class II types were available, the types were taken from metadata supplied by the sample provider, not from assay-based typing.

TCRbeta CDR3 regions were amplified from genomic DNA by means of the immunoSEQ Assay, a bias-controlled multiplex PCR. The authors' pipeline ran thus. Within the assay, amplification of reference gene primers was used to estimate how many nucleated cells each sample contained. To quantify the absolute abundance of each unique TCRbeta CDR3 rearrangement, sequence reads were collapsed and filtered. For each sample, productive Simpson clonality was calculated as the square root of Simpson's diversity index over productive rearrangements. Not all clones reach the TCRdb copy of this immuneACCESS table, which keeps in-frame sequences only. Checked studies attribute under half of the gap to unresolved V genes and leave the rest unexplained. Clonal size and the V and J genes are those of that table, whereas D and trimming came from the DNA. The sample profile shows approximately 170,000 clones; 88% of them were found once. In total, the top ten clones hold approximately 2% of the sample.

Trimmed from V: 0 bases; trimmed from J: 6 bases; junction bases lacking a gene match: 15. From the cysteine through the phenylalanine, the CDR3 covers 19 amino acids. Only the CDR3 part of the read is kept: 57 bases, read in frame from the first base. CDR1 SGHRS and CDR2 YFSETQ are derived from the germline V gene. Comments on this clone: Its antigen remains unidentified. Base qualities are missing; no much larger clone stands one base away.

Overall study outcomes, separate from this receptor: The amount of clinical and demographic metadata varied by source and participant and was provided uncurated.

Another Seattle source contributed samples from volunteer blood donors who had recovered from COVID-19. Each collaborating institution followed its own protocols to collect whole blood in K2EDTA tubes. Collaborator samples were shipped for TCRbeta analysis as frozen whole blood, isolated PBMCs, or DNA extracted from either sample type. Sequencing input: peripheral blood. This clonotype originated in a man between 45 and 60 years old who had recovered from COVID-19. The V and J genes are TRBV5-1 and TRBJ1-2, and 12 junction bases match TRBD1. Read as DNA, the sequence is TGCGCCAGCAGCTTGGCCGGTACCACCGGGACAGGGGGCGGCAATGGCTACACCTTC. This sequence encodes CASSLAGTTGTGGGNGYTF.